In its sample, the clone carrying this T cell receptor beta chain was seen many times. Its antigen is undetermined. Individual cDNA molecules carried attached unique molecular identifiers. TCRdb processed the 5' RACE reads anew with MiXCR; each CDR3 protein has one entry. The table includes about 30,000 distinct CDR3 sequences, 3% to 5% detected once. This entry belongs to a study of early T cells in non-severe SARS-CoV-2 infection. Across the whole study: From unsorted whole blood, bulk RNA was sequenced, and the chains remained unpaired.

The study, taken as a whole, reports: Using VDJdb, the matching emphasized anti-spike CD8 responses while missing private and CD4 specificities.

Specimen: whole blood. The receptor was derived from an adult who was a healthcare worker with PCR-confirmed SARS-CoV-2 infection or an uninfected control (not recorded which).

CDR3 bases: TGTGCCAGCAGCCAGGACAGTTCGTCCACAGATACGCAGTATTTT. This encodes CASSQDSSSTDTQYF. The V gene is TRBV7-2, the J gene TRBJ2-3; D may be TRBD1 (6 bases). The CDR3 consists of 15 residues. The germline V gene has CDR1 SGHTA and CDR2 FQGNSA. V gave up 5 bases and J gave up 2 bases, with 14 bases separating them.